These T cell receptor beta chains were read from a single sample in a study of OX40 agonist ivuxolimab in advanced cancers. Sequenced by immunoSEQ multiplex PCR; TCRdb stores in-frame clones only, minus some. The table records roughly 56,000 clones, 82% of them present only once. The sample in question was CD4+ or CD8+ T cells sorted from blood, obtained in a trial of the OX40 agonist ivuxolimab. The receptors stem from an adult with an advanced solid tumor such as melanoma, head and neck, liver or kidney cancer. Each CDR3 is given with its conserved first and last residue. A D gene is named only where the DNA matches it firmly. The size entry is marked missing in some rows and otherwise reads once, few, many or a size class.

v_call	clone_size	d_call	j_call	cdr3_nt	cdr3_aa
TRBV2	NA	TRBD2	TRBJ2-3	TGTGCCAGCAGTTTACCCCTTGAGCGGGAGGAGAGAACAGATACGCAGTATTTT	CASSLPLEREERTDTQYF
TRBV7-3	NA	NA	TRBJ2-3	TGTGCCAGCAGCTCTCCACTAGCAGATACGCAGTATTTT	CASSSPLADTQYF
TRBV19	NA	NA	TRBJ1-1	TGTGCCAGTAGTAACACGGGTCGGGGGGGCACTGAAGCTTTCTTT	CASSNTGRGGTEAFF
TRBV7-2	NA	TRBD1	TRBJ2-7	TGTGCCAGCAGCTTCACCGGGACAGCCTACGAGCAGTACTTC	CASSFTGTAYEQYF
TRBV7-2	NA	NA	TRBJ2-1	TGTGCCAGCAGCCCTCGCCGGGCCAATGAGCAGTTCTTC	CASSPRRANEQFF
TRBV5-1	once	TRBD1	TRBJ2-6	TGCGCCAGCAGCACTGGACAGGCCTTCTCTGGGGCCAACGTCCTGACTTTC	CASSTGQAFSGANVLTF
TRBV7-2	NA	NA	TRBJ1-5	TGTGCCAGCAGCTTAGCTGGTAGTCGCAATCAGCCCCAGCATTTT	CASSLAGSRNQPQHF
TRBV5-1	NA	NA	TRBJ1-1	TGCGCCAGCAGCTTGGGGCCGGTGAACACTGAAGCTTTCTTT	CASSLGPVNTEAFF
TRBV18	NA	NA	TRBJ2-3	TGTGCCAGCTCACCACTCGGGACATCAGATACGCAGTATTTT	CASSPLGTSDTQYF
TRBV15	NA	TRBD2	TRBJ2-5	TGTGCCACCTCGGGAGGGCGGGAGACCCAGTACTTC	CATSGGRETQYF
TRBV5-1	NA	TRBD1	TRBJ2-3	TGCGCCAGCAGCTTGATGGTGACAGGGGACACAGATACGCAGTATTTT	CASSLMVTGDTDTQYF
TRBV29-1	NA	NA	TRBJ1-2	TGCAGCGTTGGGACTAACTATGGCTACACCTTC	CSVGTNYGYTF
TRBV9	NA	TRBD2	TRBJ2-2	TGTGCCAGCAGCGAGGCGGGGGGCGACACCGGGGAGCTGTTTTTT	CASSEAGGDTGELFF
TRBV18	NA	TRBD1	TRBJ1-5	TGTGCCAGCTCACTCCGTTCACAGGGGGGGGTGAATCAGCCCCAGCATTTT	CASSLRSQGGVNQPQHF
TRBV7-2	NA	TRBD2	TRBJ2-7	TGTGCCAGCAGCTCAGGGAGCGGGAGGACCTACGAGCAGTACTTC	CASSSGSGRTYEQYF
TRBV7-9	once	NA	TRBJ2-7	TGTGCCAGCAGCCCCGGATGGGTCTCCTACGAGCAGTACTTC	CASSPGWVSYEQYF
TRBV6-6	NA	NA	TRBJ1-5	TGTGCCAGCAGTGACAGAAATCAGCCCCAGCATTTT	CASSDRNQPQHF
TRBV5-1	NA	NA	TRBJ2-5	TGCGCCAGCAGCTCGTTGGGTATCCAAGAGACCCAGTACTTC	CASSSLGIQETQYF
TRBV7-7	NA	NA	TRBJ2-7	TGTGCTAGCAGCTTAGCGGCGGGGTACGAGCAGTACTTC	CASSLAAGYEQYF
TRBV7-9	NA	TRBD1	TRBJ2-3	TGTGCCAGCCAAAGACAGGGCAGCACAGATACGCAGTATTTT	CASQRQGSTDTQYF
TRBV11-3	NA	NA	TRBJ2-7	TGTGCCAGCAGCGTTAACCCAGGGCCCTCTTTTGAGCAGTACTTC	CASSVNPGPSFEQYF
TRBV7-9	NA	NA	TRBJ2-1	TGTGCCAGCAGCTCCCGCCGGAGCTCCTACAATGAGCAGTTCTTC	CASSSRRSSYNEQFF
TRBV30	NA	NA	TRBJ1-5	TGTGCCTGCAATAGGGCCTGGGATCAGCCCCAGCATTTT	CACNRAWDQPQHF
TRBV6-6	few	TRBD2	TRBJ2-3	TGTGCCAGCAGTTTCCCTAGCGGGGGGGCAGGAGATACGCAGTATTTT	CASSFPSGGAGDTQYF
TRBV21-1	NA	NA	TRBJ1-3	TGTGCCAGCAGCAAAGGCGACCGACCCTCTGGAAACACCATATATTTT	CASSKGDRPSGNTIYF
TRBV5-8	NA	NA	TRBJ1-5	TGTGCCAGCAGCTTCGGCTCCGGGGTCCAGAATCAGCCCCAGCATTTT	CASSFGSGVQNQPQHF
TRBV5-6	NA	TRBD1	TRBJ1-5	TGTGCCAGCAGCTTCGGACAGGGGTCAGCCCAGCCCCAGCATTTT	CASSFGQGSAQPQHF
TRBV5-1	NA	TRBD1	TRBJ1-6	TGCGCCAGCAGGATCGGGACAGGGACTAATTCACCCCTCCACTTT	CASRIGTGTNSPLHF
TRBV5-1	NA	NA	TRBJ2-7	TGCGCCAGTAACCCCGGGACGGCGATTGTCGAGCAGTACTTC	CASNPGTAIVEQYF
TRBV11-2	NA	TRBD1	TRBJ1-4	TGTGCCAGCAGTTATGACAGGGTAGGCGAAAAACTGTTTTTT	CASSYDRVGEKLFF
TRBV5-1	NA	TRBD2	TRBJ2-3	TGCGCCAGCAACCTAGCGGGGTTTAGCACAGATACGCAGTATTTT	CASNLAGFSTDTQYF
TRBV18	NA	NA	TRBJ1-1	TGTGCCAGCTCACCAGACCAGAACACTGAAGCTTTCTTT	CASSPDQNTEAFF
TRBV4-1	NA	NA	TRBJ2-5	TGCGCCAGCAGCCAGTTTACCGGGACCCCTATTGGGAGTAAAGAGACCCAGTACTTC	CASSQFTGTPIGSKETQYF
TRBV16	NA	NA	TRBJ1-1	TGTGCCAGCAGCCAATCGTGGCAGATGAACACTGAAGCTTTCTTT	CASSQSWQMNTEAFF
TRBV18	once	TRBD1	TRBJ1-2	TGTGCCAGCTCCCAAGACAGGGATCAGGGCTACACCTTC	CASSQDRDQGYTF
TRBV7-3	NA	TRBD2	TRBJ2-1	TGTGCCTCAAGCATAGGTGTCGGACTAGCGGACAATGAGCAGTTCTTC	CASSIGVGLADNEQFF
TRBV7-9	NA	NA	TRBJ2-5	TGTGCCAGCAGCTTGGCGGTGGGGGGCGCTGGGCAAGAGACCCAGTACTTC	CASSLAVGGAGQETQYF
TRBV6-5	NA	NA	TRBJ2-7	TGTGCCAGCACGTCGGGGATAGGGTACGAGCAGTACTTC	CASTSGIGYEQYF
TRBV18	NA	NA	TRBJ1-2	TGTGCCAGCTCACCACCGCAGGGAGCGAGGAATGGCTACACCTTC	CASSPPQGARNGYTF
TRBV7-3	few	NA	TRBJ1-2	TGTGCCAGCAGCCGGGATCGGCAGGAGGACTACACCTTC	CASSRDRQEDYTF
TRBV7-2	NA	NA	TRBJ2-7	TGTGCCAGCAGCCCACCCCCCCTCCTCGAGCAGTACTTC	CASSPPPLLEQYF
TRBV29-1	NA	TRBD2	TRBJ2-5	TGCAGCGTTGGGACTAGCATGGAAGAGACCCAGTACTTC	CSVGTSMEETQYF
TRBV5-8	NA	NA	TRBJ2-7	TGTGCCAGCAGCTCTTGGACAGATATTTCCTACGAGCAGTACTTC	CASSSWTDISYEQYF
TRBV5-1	few	TRBD1	TRBJ2-7	TGCGCCAGCAGCTGGGGACCGGGACAGTCCTACGAGCAGTACTTC	CASSWGPGQSYEQYF
TRBV7-2	NA	NA	TRBJ1-1	TGTGCCAGCAGCTACCCATCCACTGAAGCTTTCTTT	CASSYPSTEAFF
TRBV30	few	NA	TRBJ2-4	TGTGCCTGGAGGTCGGTATTAGCCAAAAACATTCAGTACTTC	CAWRSVLAKNIQYF
TRBV4-1	once	NA	TRBJ1-2	TGCGCCAGCAGCCAAGTCATTGAGAGGGGCTATGGCTACACCTTC	CASSQVIERGYGYTF
TRBV5-5	NA	TRBD2	TRBJ2-3	TGTGCCAGCAGCCGGACTAGCGGGAGCGCAGATACGCAGTATTTT	CASSRTSGSADTQYF
TRBV11-2	NA	NA	TRBJ1-3	TGTGCCAGCAGCTTATCACCGGGAAGCTCTGGAAACACCATATATTTT	CASSLSPGSSGNTIYF
TRBV27	few	NA	TRBJ2-1	TGTGCCAGCAGTCTGCCGGGGACCTACAATGAGCAGTTCTTC	CASSLPGTYNEQFF
TRBV6-5	NA	NA	TRBJ1-6	TGTGCCACCAGAGGGGGAGGGACCTGGGTTTCACCCCTCCACTTT	CATRGGGTWVSPLHF
TRBV25-1	NA	TRBD1	TRBJ2-7	TGTGCCAGCAGAGATTCAGGGGGTCCCTACGAGCAGTACTTC	CASRDSGGPYEQYF